A selection of T cell receptor beta chains follows, all from one sample in a study of beta chain features in type 1 diabetes. Sequenced by immunoSEQ multiplex PCR; TCRdb stores in-frame clones only, minus some. The table records fewer than 150,000 clones, 6.5% to 8.5% of them present only once. Sequenced material: central memory CD4+ T cells from blood. Every receptor here comes from a young woman in good health. The CDR3 runs from the conserved cysteine through the conserved F or W. The D gene is left open where the match is weak. The size field is filled for only some rows; it gives once, few, many or a size class.

v_gene,d_gene,j_gene,abundance,CDR3aa,CDR3nt
TRBV23-1,TRBD1,TRBJ2-7,few,CARGQGPSSYEQYF,TGCGCCAGGGGACAGGGCCCGAGCTCCTACGAGCAGTACTTC
TRBV30,.,TRBJ1-1,few,CAWSPQGFGAFF,TGTGCCTGGAGTCCTCAGGGTTTTGGGGCTTTCTTT
TRBV11-2,.,TRBJ1-1,.,CASSRGWSNTEAFF,TGTGCCAGCAGCAGGGGATGGTCCAACACTGAAGCTTTCTTT
TRBV28,TRBD1,TRBJ2-3,many,CASSPLSSTGGLDTQYF,TGTGCCAGCAGTCCCCTAAGCTCGACAGGGGGCTTGGATACGCAGTATTTT
TRBV28,TRBD1,TRBJ2-5,few,CASRLQGRRLLQETQYF,TGTGCCAGCAGGCTACAGGGGCGTCGACTCTTACAAGAGACCCAGTACTTC
TRBV28,.,TRBJ2-7,few,CASSPHGLGGYEQYF,TGTGCCAGCAGTCCACACGGGCTTGGAGGTTACGAGCAGTACTTC
TRBV29-1,TRBD2,TRBJ2-2,many,CSVLIAGVNTGELFF,TGCAGCGTCCTTATAGCGGGAGTAAACACCGGGGAGCTGTTTTTT
TRBV7-2,.,TRBJ1-2,few,CASSLSDGYTF,TGTGCCAGCAGCTTGTCGGATGGCTACACCTTC
TRBV27,TRBD1,TRBJ1-2,few,CASSTDRDYGYTF,TGTGCCAGCAGTACGGACAGGGATTATGGCTACACCTTC
TRBV25-1,TRBD1,TRBJ2-7,.,CASRDGTGGAYEQYF,TGTGCCAGCAGGGATGGCACAGGGGGAGCCTACGAGCAGTACTTC
TRBV29-1,.,TRBJ1-1,few,CSVNRQPNTEAFF,TGCAGCGTAAACAGGCAACCGAACACTGAAGCTTTCTTT
TRBV4-3,.,TRBJ2-7,few,CASSQELLGEQYF,TGCGCCAGCAGCCAAGAACTCCTTGGCGAGCAGTACTTC
TRBV18,.,TRBJ2-1,.,CASSPPSSGNEQFF,TGTGCCAGCTCACCACCGAGTAGCGGCAATGAGCAGTTCTTC
TRBV5-6,.,TRBJ1-1,many,CASSLNKEAFF,TGTGCCAGCAGCTTGAACAAAGAAGCTTTCTTT
TRBV18,TRBD1,TRBJ2-5,few,CASSRDRAGETQYF,TGTGCCAGCTCACGGGACAGGGCAGGCGAGACCCAGTACTTC
TRBV5-1,.,TRBJ2-5,few,CASSRTPNQETQYF,TGTGCCAGCAGCCGTACACCAAACCAAGAGACCCAGTACTTC
TRBV7-9,.,TRBJ2-5,many,CASGYPTGGEQETQYF,TGTGCCAGCGGTTACCCGACTGGCGGAGAACAAGAGACCCAGTACTTC
TRBV19,TRBD2,TRBJ2-1,.,CASSRTSGFSYNEQFF,TGTGCCAGTAGTCGCACTAGCGGGTTCTCCTACAATGAGCAGTTCTTC
TRBV30,TRBD1,TRBJ2-1,.,CAWSRRDSYNEQFF,TGTGCCTGGAGTCGCCGGGACAGTTACAATGAGCAGTTCTTC
TRBV23-1,.,TRBJ1-2,.,CASDRIAGQNLYGYTF,TGCGCCAGCGATCGAATAGCTGGACAGAACCTCTATGGCTACACCTTC
TRBV7-3,TRBD1,TRBJ2-7,.,CASSATGDDEQYF,TGTGCCAGCAGCGCGACAGGGGATGACGAGCAGTACTTC
TRBV11-3,.,TRBJ2-7,few,CASSHYGVSYEQYF,TGTGCCAGCAGCCACTACGGGGTTTCCTACGAGCAGTACTTC
TRBV7-9,.,TRBJ1-1,.,CASILGHMNTEAFF,TGTGCCAGCATCCTGGGACACATGAACACTGAAGCTTTCTTT
TRBV6-4,.,TRBJ2-1,.,CASSDSPRTEQFF,TGTGCCAGCAGTGACTCGCCTAGAACTGAGCAGTTCTTC
TRBV4-1,.,TRBJ2-2,.,CASSQGLQGGTGELFF,TGCGCCAGCAGCCAAGGACTCCAGGGTGGCACCGGGGAGCTGTTTTTT
TRBV5-4,.,TRBJ1-1,few,CASSRQVDTEAFF,TGTGCCAGCAGTCGACAGGTTGACACTGAAGCTTTCTTT
TRBV5-1,.,TRBJ1-4,few,CASSSSGATNEKLFF,TGCGCCAGCAGCTCCTCAGGGGCAACTAATGAAAAACTGTTTTTT
TRBV6-5,TRBD1,TRBJ2-3,.,CASSSLQGANTQYF,TGTGCCAGCAGCTCACTTCAGGGGGCGAATACGCAGTATTTT
TRBV6-4,TRBD2,TRBJ2-3,few,CASGSTGGDTQYF,TGTGCCAGCGGATCAACGGGAGGGGATACGCAGTATTTT
TRBV9,TRBD1,TRBJ1-4,.,CASSVQSGTDGEKLFF,TGTGCCAGCAGCGTCCAATCCGGGACAGACGGTGAAAAACTGTTTTTT
TRBV6-6,.,TRBJ1-4,.,CASSYLYPPDYEKLFF,TGTGCCAGCAGCTACCTATACCCGCCCGACTATGAAAAACTGTTTTTT
TRBV7-8,TRBD1,TRBJ2-4,few,CASSLDRGDIQYF,TGTGCCAGCAGCTTAGACAGGGGGGACATTCAGTACTTC
TRBV4-3,.,TRBJ1-2,.,CASSQLRGGYGYTF,TGCGCCAGCAGCCAACTCAGGGGCGGCTATGGCTACACCTTC
TRBV27,TRBD1,TRBJ2-2,many,CASSPRQGSGELFF,TGTGCCAGCAGTCCACGACAGGGTTCCGGGGAGCTGTTTTTT
TRBV20-1,.,TRBJ1-5,few,CSAMYRAQHF,TGCAGTGCTATGTACAGGGCCCAGCATTTT
TRBV4-3,.,TRBJ1-4,many,CASSQVGRRTNEKLFF,TGCGCCAGCAGCCAAGTCGGAAGGCGGACTAATGAAAAACTGTTTTTT
TRBV11-2,TRBD1,TRBJ1-1,.,CASSFGQGGTEAFF,TGTGCCAGCAGCTTCGGACAGGGAGGGACTGAAGCTTTCTTT
TRBV5-6,TRBD1,TRBJ1-5,few,CASSSRTGRQPQHF,TGTGCCAGCAGCTCACGGACAGGGAGGCAGCCCCAGCATTTT
TRBV28,TRBD2,TRBJ2-1,.,CASSSLSSSGKVHEQFF,TGTGCCAGCAGTTCCCTATCGAGTAGCGGGAAGGTTCATGAGCAGTTCTTC
TRBV11-2,.,TRBJ1-1,.,CASSLNTVNTEAFF,TGTGCCAGCAGCCTAAATACAGTGAACACTGAAGCTTTCTTT
TRBV18,TRBD2,TRBJ2-2,.,CASSPPGLETGELFF,TGTGCCAGCTCACCGCCGGGACTAGAGACCGGGGAGCTGTTTTTT
TRBV2,TRBD2,TRBJ2-1,many,CASDRTSGRTYNEQFF,TGTGCCAGCGACCGGACTAGCGGGAGGACCTACAATGAGCAGTTCTTC
TRBV7-9,.,TRBJ2-7,.,CASTPWGQAHEQYF,TGTGCCAGCACCCCGTGGGGCCAGGCCCACGAGCAGTACTTC
TRBV6-1,TRBD1,TRBJ2-5,few,CASTRTGRIETQYF,TGTGCCAGCACTAGGACAGGGAGAATCGAGACCCAGTACTTC
TRBV4-2,TRBD2,TRBJ2-3,.,CASSQGRLAANTDTQYF,TGTGCCAGCAGCCAAGGGCGACTAGCGGCCAACACAGATACGCAGTATTTT
TRBV7-3,.,TRBJ2-4,few,CASSPGKGIQYF,TGTGCCAGCAGCCCAGGGAAGGGCATTCAGTACTTC
TRBV7-9,.,TRBJ1-4,many,CASSGQSVGEKLFF,TGTGCCAGCAGCGGACAGAGCGTAGGTGAAAAACTGTTTTTT
TRBV7-2,TRBD2,TRBJ2-1,many,CASSFTPLLAGDKFF,TGTGCCAGCAGCTTTACCCCCCTACTAGCGGGAGATAAGTTCTTC
TRBV11-3,TRBD2,TRBJ2-1,.,CASSSRGGRYEQFF,TGTGCCAGCAGCTCCCGGGGCGGGAGGTATGAGCAGTTCTTC
TRBV4-2,.,TRBJ1-3,few,CASSQGSRVSGNTIYF,TGTGCCAGCAGCCAAGGGTCCCGGGTCTCTGGAAACACCATATATTTT
TRBV5-5,.,TRBJ1-3,.,CASSLETGRNTIYF,TGTGCCAGCAGCTTGGAAACAGGGCGAAACACCATATATTTT
TRBV29-1,TRBD2,TRBJ2-1,few,CSVGLAGVWEQFF,TGCAGCGTTGGACTAGCGGGAGTCTGGGAGCAGTTCTTC
TRBV30,TRBD1,TRBJ1-1,.,CAWSRGTGNTEAFF,TGTGCCTGGAGCCGCGGGACAGGGAACACTGAAGCTTTCTTT
TRBV2,.,TRBJ2-1,.,CASSSRRLKSSYNEQFF,TGTGCCAGCAGCTCACGTAGACTAAAGAGCTCCTACAATGAGCAGTTCTTC
TRBV7-9,TRBD1,TRBJ1-5,few,CASSLTGDQPQHF,TGTGCCAGCAGTCTCACAGGGGATCAGCCCCAGCATTTT
TRBV10-3,.,TRBJ1-5,few,CAISKTGRDQPQHF,TGTGCCATCAGTAAAACAGGGCGTGATCAGCCCCAGCATTTT
TRBV7-7,TRBD1,TRBJ1-4,.,CASSPGTGAEKLFF,TGTGCTAGCAGCCCCGGGACAGGGGCTGAAAAACTGTTTTTT
TRBV11-2,.,TRBJ1-5,.,CASTQGVGQPQHF,TGTGCCAGCACCCAAGGGGTGGGTCAGCCCCAGCATTTT
TRBV7-3,.,TRBJ2-6,.,CASSEGSGANVLTF,TGTGCCAGCAGCGAGGGTTCTGGGGCCAACGTCCTGACTTTC